The 11 T cell receptor beta chains below come from one sample, sequenced in a study of PD-1 blockade in classical Hodgkin lymphoma. The repertoire was sequenced with immunoSEQ multiplex PCR; TCRdb's copy has only in-frame clones and lacks some. The table has around 46,000 clones, 60% to 85% seen once. Relapses following autologous stem cell transplantation were seen in all patients, with brentuximab vedotin exposure varying. The sequences come from peripheral blood mononuclear cells (PBMCs), collected before the second cycle of nivolumab. Receptors were obtained from a human donor with classical Hodgkin lymphoma.

This chain uses TRBV6-5 with TRBJ2-7; no definite D call. In germline, CDR1 is MNHEY, CDR2 SVGAGI. CDR3 size: 10 residues. V was cut by 6 bases and J by 7 bases, with 7 bases left in between. The CDR3 DNA is TGTGCCAGCAGCGGACGAGAGCAGTACTTC. Translation: CASSGREQYF.

In its sample, this clone was seen many times. The genes are TRBV28 and TRBJ1-1; 8 bases match TRBD1. The V segment lost 7 bases and the J segment 6 bases; nucleotides outside the gene matches: 10. Germline loops: CDR1 MDHEN, CDR2 SYDVKM. This CDR3 region has 14 residues. The CDR3 loop is CASNGYRGKSEAFF. The CDR3 nucleotides are TGTGCCAGCAATGGTTACAGGGGGAAGTCTGAAGCTTTCTTT.

V and J are TRBV18 and TRBJ1-3; D call uncertain. The ends were cut back, 2 bases at V and 1 base at J, with 3 bases in the middle. Germline lookup yields CDR1 KGHSH and CDR2 LQKENI. The CDR3 runs to 13 residues. Written as DNA, the CDR3 is TGTGCCAGCTCACCATCTTCTGGAAACACCATATATTTT. Amino acid sequence: CASSPSSGNTIYF.

The chain uses TRBV2 and TRBJ1-5, with 7 positions matching TRBD1. The trim removed 5 bases at V and 3 bases at J, leaving 7 bases unmatched. The CDR3 length is 15 residues. Per the germline V gene, CDR1 is SNHLY and CDR2 is FYNNEI. CDR3 residues: CASSLQGNSNQPQHF. The DNA for the CDR3 is TGTGCCAGCAGTTTACAGGGGAATTCCAATCAGCCCCAGCATTTT.

V is TRBV19 and J is TRBJ2-1; 14 bases are a match to TRBD2. V dropped 4 bases and J dropped 1; count of bases not matched to a gene: 9. The CDR3 length is 19 residues. Germline assignment: CDR1 LNHDA and CDR2 SQIVND (reference sequence). The chain's CDR3 is CASSTRTSGGPRSYNEQFF. DNA for the CDR3: TGTGCCAGTAGTACCAGGACTAGCGGGGGGCCCAGGTCCTACAATGAGCAGTTCTTC. Full variable domain (missing parts from reference TRBV19 and TRBJ2-1): DGGITQSPKYLFRKEGQNVTLSCEQNLNHDAMYWYRQDPGQGLRLIYYSQIVNDFQKGDIAEGYSVSREKKESFPLTVTSAQKNPTAFYLCASSTRTSGGPRSYNEQFFGPGTRLTVL.

The chain couples TRBV21-1 to TRBJ2-4; the table's D call, TRBD2, has no DNA check behind it. TRBV21-1 is a pseudogene segment. The CDR3 is made up of 15 amino acids. CDR3 residues: CASSKVGGSGNIQYF. The CDR3 nucleotides read TGTGCCAGCAGCAAAGTCGGCGGGAGTGGAAACATTCAGTACTTC.

The chain links TRBV6-1 to TRBJ2-7, with 7 bases matching TRBD1. Trimming took 3 bases from V and 1 from J; bases not matched to a gene: 6. Germline V gives CDR1 MNHNS, CDR2 SASEGT. The CDR3 covers 15 residues. CDR3 region: CASSDAPGQSYEQYF. In nucleotides, the CDR3 is TGTGCCAGCAGTGACGCCCCGGGACAGTCCTACGAGCAGTACTTC.

The V and J genes are TRBV7-2 and TRBJ1-1; possibly TRBD1 for D (5 bases). Per germline, CDR1 SGHTA and CDR2 FQGNSA. The ends were cut back, 2 bases at V and 6 bases at J, with 16 bases in the middle. The CDR3 is made up of 15 amino acids. CDR3 nucleotides: TGTGCCAGCAGCTTATACGGGGCGGGCGTGGCTGAAGCTTTCTTT. This codes for CASSLYGAGVAEAFF.

The rearrangement uses TRBV11-3 and TRBJ2-7; TRBD2 is a possible D gene (5 bases). The CDR3 covers 17 residues. Germline values: CDR1 SGHNT, CDR2 YENEEA. V lost 1 base to trimming and J lost 0 bases, with 16 bases between them. DNA of the CDR3: TGTGCCAGCAGCTTAGCGTCTTGGGAGAGTCGCTCCTACGAGCAGTACTTC. It yields the protein CASSLASWESRSYEQYF.

This chain links TRBV7-6 with TRBJ2-2, with D tentatively TRBD2 (5 bases). V lost 6 bases, J lost 3 bases, and 11 bases lay in between. The CDR3 totals 14 residues. Germline V gene data show CDR1 as SGHVS and CDR2 as FNYEAQ. In DNA form, the CDR3 reads TGTGCCAGCAGACCAAGGGAGTACACCGGGGAGCTGTTTTTT. It translates to CASRPREYTGELFF.

This chain links TRBV27 with TRBJ1-2; the match to TRBD1 covers 7 bases. The V gene end was trimmed by 5 bases and the J gene end by 7 bases; junction bases not matched to a gene: 10. The CDR3 runs 14 residues. Germline assignment: CDR1 MNHEY and CDR2 SMNVEV (reference sequence). The CDR3 protein is CASSALQGRSGYTF. As DNA, the CDR3 is TGTGCCAGCAGTGCCCTACAGGGGAGGAGTGGCTACACCTTC.